The sample holds many counts of the clone carrying this T cell receptor (beta chain). The antigen is undetermined. Quantitative barcoded 5'-RACE was used to prepare TCR beta libraries. MiXCR, run by TCRdb on the 5' RACE reads, gives a single entry per CDR3 protein. The data hold around 160,000 distinct CDR3 sequences, with around 10% observed a single time. The sample comes from a study of CD8 T cells in ankylosing spondylitis. Study-wide points: Disease-linked clones were reportedly significantly enriched in matched ankylosing spondylitis synovial fluid. Previously reported in reactive arthritis synovial fluid and blood were some of the motif variants. Roughly eight highly homologous variants made up a TCR beta motif that seemed to typify ankylosing spondylitis blood.

The CDR3 is 16 amino acids. Trimming took off 3 bases at V and 2 bases at J, with 11 bases between the two ends. The germline gives CDR1 SGHAT, CDR2 FQNNGV. This receptor was taken from a male donor with ankylosing spondylitis or in good health (not recorded which). J is TRBJ2-6 and V is TRBV11-2; D possibly uses TRBD1 or TRBD2 (5 bases each). Sequencing was done on a sample of blood, either unsorted or a sorted T cell fraction (not recorded which). CDR3 region: CASSFFRDAGANVLTF. As DNA, the CDR3 is TGTGCCAGCAGCTTCTTCAGGGACGCTGGGGCCAACGTCCTGACTTTC. The full variable domain, with the rest looked up from reference TRBV11-2 and TRBJ2-6, is EAGVAQSPRYKIIEKRQSVAFWCNPISGHATLYWYQQILGQGPKLLIQFQNNGVVDDSQLPKDRFSAERLKGVDSTLKIQPAKLEDSAVYLCASSFFRDAGANVLTFGAGSRLTVL.